A single sample is the source of the 18 T cell receptor beta chains below, sequenced in a study of response to subunit inactivated influenza vaccine. TCRdb ran MiXCR on the RT-PCR reads and lists one entry per CDR3 protein. The top ten hold approximately 25% of the sample, which has fewer than 250,000 distinct CDR3 sequences, approximately 15% seen once. The input for sequencing was CD8+ T cells sorted from PBMCs, taken roughly 5 days after vaccination. These receptors all come from a middle-aged man who received an inactivated influenza vaccine.

This clonotype was observed a few times. The chain employs TRBV7-8 and TRBJ2-1; D remains unclear. Germline CDR1 SGHVS, CDR2 FQNEAQ. The CDR3 has 13 amino acids. Trimming stripped 0 bases from V and 10 bases from J, with 10 bases between. CDR3 protein: CASSLASGWEQFF. The CDR3 DNA is TGTGCCAGCAGCTTAGCGTCGGGTTGGGAGCAGTTCTTC.

This chain uses TRBV3-1 with TRBJ2-3; D gene uncertain. The germline V gene encodes CDR1 LGHDT and CDR2 YNNKEL (reference sequence). Trimming pared 3 bases from V and 0 bases from J, leaving 13 bases between. CDR3 length equals 16 residues. CDR3 residues: CASSQLIPPSTDTQYF. In nucleotides, the CDR3 is TGTGCCAGCAGCCAGTTGATACCTCCTAGCACAGATACGCAGTATTTT.

This chain connects TRBV27 to TRBJ2-7; 7 bases fit TRBD1. V lost 5 bases, J lost 6 bases, and 16 bases stayed unmatched. CDR3 size: 16 residues. The germline CDR1 and CDR2 sequences are MNHEY and SMNVEV (reference sequence). This chain's CDR3 is CASSPITSTGSGEQYF. The CDR3 nucleotides are TGTGCCAGCAGTCCTATAACATCGACAGGGTCGGGCGAGCAGTACTTC.

This chain connects TRBV7-2 to TRBJ2-7; D is unresolved. Germline values: CDR1 SGHTA, CDR2 FQGNSA. Trimming cost V 4 bases and J 3 bases, with 10 bases left between them. CDR3 length: 13 amino acids. The CDR3 spells CASSSDGIYEQYF. DNA of the CDR3: TGTGCCAGCAGCTCGGACGGCATCTACGAGCAGTACTTC.

This clonotype was seen more than once but under ten times. The chain combines TRBV7-2 with TRBJ2-5, with 10 bases fitting TRBD2. The CDR3 contains 15 residues. The V gene's germline CDR1 is SGHTA and CDR2 FQGNSA. With V trimmed by 7 bases and J by 4 bases, 9 bases remained unmatched. The DNA for the CDR3 is TGTGCCAGCACCCCTTGGGCTAGCGGGGGAGAGACCCAGTACTTC. This gives the protein CASTPWASGGETQYF.

Ten or more counts support this clonotype. This chain uses TRBV9 with TRBJ1-1, with D unclear. The CDR3 is 13 amino acids. The V end lost 3 bases, the J end lost 0 bases, and 6 bases lay between the germline ends. Germline CDR1 reads SGDLS; CDR2 reads YYNGEE. The CDR3 spells CASSEGMNTEAFF. CDR3 coding DNA: TGTGCCAGCAGCGAGGGTATGAACACTGAAGCTTTCTTT.

This clonotype was seen only once. J is TRBJ2-3 and V is TRBV27; TRBD2 matches 9 bases. Unmatched junction bases numbered 5, after V lost 3 bases and J lost 1 base. Germline CDR1 reads MNHEY; CDR2 reads SMNVEV (reference sequence). This CDR3 is 16 amino acids long. The CDR3 here is CASSFFQRGGTDTQYF. The CDR3 region has the DNA TGTGCCAGCAGTTTTTTTCAGCGGGGGGGCACAGATACGCAGTATTTT.

This clonotype was detected a few times. CDR3 loop: CASSLDRGSGYTF. DNA of the CDR3: TGTGCCAGCAGCTTAGACAGGGGATCTGGCTACACCTTC. V is TRBV7-9 and J is TRBJ1-2; 7 bases align to TRBD1. The V gene end was trimmed by 1 base and the J gene end by 7 bases; junction bases not matched to a gene: 3. CDR1 is SEHNR, CDR2 FQNEAQ, per germline (reference sequence). This CDR3 is built from 13 residues.

This rearrangement joins TRBV4-2 to TRBJ2-5, with TRBD1 matching 7 bases. V lost 3 bases, J lost 4 bases, and 8 bases stayed unmatched. Germline-derived CDR1 and CDR2 are LGHNA and YNFKEQ. This CDR3 comprises 15 residues. The CDR3 reads CASSHGTTGVETQYF. In nucleotides, the CDR3 is TGTGCCAGCAGCCACGGCACTACAGGGGTAGAGACCCAGTACTTC.

The chain has TRBV12-3 or TRBV12-4 and TRBJ1-1, with D perhaps TRBD1 (5 bases). The CDR3 extends over 14 amino acids. V was pared by 5 bases and J by 1 base, with 11 bases between. The CDR3 DNA follows: TGTGCCAGCAGTACCCCAGGACAGAACACTGAAGCTTTCTTT. Its protein is CASSTPGQNTEAFF.

This clonotype has more than one count but fewer than ten. The chain combines TRBV6-5 with TRBJ2-2; 13 positions agree with TRBD2. Germline-derived CDR1 and CDR2 are MNHEY and SVGAGI. The CDR3 is made up of 16 amino acids. V trimming: 2 bases; J trimming: 6 bases; junction bases outside the gene matches: 3. The CDR3 sequence: CASSYLGLAGAGELFF. CDR3 in DNA: TGTGCCAGCAGTTACCTAGGACTAGCGGGGGCCGGGGAGCTGTTTTTT.

With respect to this clonotype: Sequence at one end of the junction differs from germline and may be a read error. The CDR3 loop reads CARSSLIDGITNTGELFF. Here the CDR3 DNA reads TGTGCCCGCAGTTCCCTCATCGACGGCATTACGAACACCGGGGAGCTGTTTTTT. The rearrangement uses TRBV2 and TRBJ2-2; no clear D. CDR3 length equals 18 residues. Germline-derived CDR1 and CDR2 are SNHLY and FYNNEI.

This clonotype was counted a few times. V gene TRBV7-6 combines with J gene TRBJ2-5, with D maybe TRBD1 (6 bases). The CDR3 spans 15 residues. The ends were cut back, 5 bases at V and 1 base at J, with 14 bases in the middle. Germline V gives CDR1 SGHVS, CDR2 FNYEAQ. This chain's CDR3 is CASSATQGSQETQYF. The CDR3 nucleotides are TGTGCCAGCAGCGCGACCCAGGGGTCCCAAGAGACCCAGTACTTC.

V gene TRBV6-2 or TRBV6-3 combines with J gene TRBJ2-3; tentative D call: TRBD2 (6 bases). Trimming took 5 bases from V and 4 from J, leaving 13 bases between them. The CDR3 is 14 residues long. The V gene's germline CDR1 is MNHEY and CDR2 SVGEGT. CDR3 sequence reads: CASSVTRRADTQYF. The CDR3 nucleotides read TGTGCCAGCAGTGTGACTAGGAGGGCAGATACGCAGTATTTT.

The V gene is TRBV29-1, the J gene TRBJ2-2; 11 bases match TRBD2. Per the germline V gene, CDR1 is SQVTM and CDR2 is ANQGSEA. V was clipped by 1 base and J by 6 bases; unmatched bases: 4. The CDR3 sequence is 15 residues long. The CDR3 is CSVEGTSGSSGELFF. CDR3 bases: TGCAGCGTTGAAGGAACTAGCGGGAGTTCCGGGGAGCTGTTTTTT.

The J gene is TRBJ2-7, the V gene TRBV10-3; 11 positions match TRBD2. The CDR3 consists of 16 residues. Trimming cost V 4 bases and J 2 bases; bases outside gene matches: 7. Germline V gene sequence: CDR1 ENHRY, CDR2 SYGVKD. CDR3: CAISGPLSGRAYEQYF. The CDR3 nucleotides read TGTGCCATCAGTGGCCCCCTTAGCGGGAGGGCCTACGAGCAGTACTTC.

The chain employs TRBV20-1 and TRBJ2-4, with D perhaps TRBD1 (6 bases). The germline gives CDR1 DFQATT, CDR2 SNEGSKA (reference sequence). V shed 5 bases and J shed 4 bases, with 12 bases lying between them. This CDR3 region has 13 residues. CDR3 bases: TGCAGTGCTTCCGGGACAACAAAAAACATTCAGTACTTC. Translating it yields CSASGTTKNIQYF.

This clonotype was seen repeatedly, ten times or more. This rearrangement joins TRBV12-3 or TRBV12-4 to TRBJ1-2; TRBD1 matches at 9 bases. The CDR3 has 14 residues. V was pared by 6 bases and J by 5 bases, with 7 bases of the junction left unmatched. Written as DNA, the CDR3 is TGTGCCAGCAGCCCGGACAGGGGCGGGTATGGCTACACCTTC. It yields the protein CASSPDRGGYGYTF.